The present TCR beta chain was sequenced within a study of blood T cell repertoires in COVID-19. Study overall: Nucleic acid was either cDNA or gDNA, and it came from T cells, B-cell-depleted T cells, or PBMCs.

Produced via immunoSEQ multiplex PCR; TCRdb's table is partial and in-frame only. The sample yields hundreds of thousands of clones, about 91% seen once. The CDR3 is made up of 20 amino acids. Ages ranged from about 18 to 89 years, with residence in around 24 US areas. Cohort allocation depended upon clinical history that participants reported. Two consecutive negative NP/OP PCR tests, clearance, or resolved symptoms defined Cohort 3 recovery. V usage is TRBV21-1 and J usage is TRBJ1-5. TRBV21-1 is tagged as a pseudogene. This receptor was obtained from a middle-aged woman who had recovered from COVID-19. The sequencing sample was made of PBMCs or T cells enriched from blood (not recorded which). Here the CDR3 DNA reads TGTGCCAGCAGCAAACCTAACCGGGACAGCCTCCTCCGGGAGGGGCAGCCCCAGCATTTT. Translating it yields CASSKPNRDSLLREGQPQHF.